What follows are 27 T cell receptor beta chains derived from one specimen sequenced in a study of shared clonotypes between healthy human individuals. Measured with immunoSEQ multiplex PCR; TCRdb has only the in-frame clones, and not every one. The sample lists some 2.1 million clones; around 95% were seen once. Naive CD8 cells, CD45RO-negative and positively selected for CCR7, excluded terminally differentiated effector memory CD45RA+ cells. The sample was naive CD8+ T cells from PBMCs. Receptors originate from a man aged 18 to 30 in good health. Some clones in this sample may be carry-over from other donors' samples.

This chain links TRBV5-6 with TRBJ1-5; maybe TRBD1 (5 bases). This CDR3 contains 14 residues. The germline gives CDR1 SGHDT, CDR2 YYEEEE. Deletions cut 4 bases from V and 3 bases from J, with 11 bases between. The CDR3 loop reads CASSQGGYNQPQHF. The DNA for the CDR3 is TGTGCCAGCAGCCAGGGAGGTTACAATCAGCCCCAGCATTTT.

This clone was recorded only once. Other DNA sequences of this sample code for an identical CDR3. The chain carries TRBV15 and TRBJ2-3, with D maybe TRBD2 (6 bases). The CDR3 extends over 15 amino acids. V lost 1 base and J lost 0, with 8 bases in between. Germline CDR1 and CDR2: LNHNV and YYDKDF (reference sequence). The CDR3 DNA is TGTGCCACCAGCAGAGGAGGGAGGAGCACAGATACGCAGTATTTT. Amino acids: CATSRGGRSTDTQYF.

The V gene is TRBV9, the J gene TRBJ2-1; no reliable D call. Germline V lookup: CDR1 SGDLS, CDR2 YYNGEE. The V and J ends lost 0 bases and 5 bases respectively, with 9 bases between them. This CDR3 is 14 amino acids long. The CDR3 DNA is TGTGCCAGCAGCGTAGAGGTATCCCACAATGAGCAGTTCTTC. It is translated as CASSVEVSHNEQFF. The variable domain in full, completed from reference TRBV9 and TRBJ2-1, reads DSGVTQTPKHLITATGQRVTLRCSPRSGDLSVYWYQQSLDQGLQFLIQYYNGEERAKGNILERFSAQQFPDLHSELNLSSLELGDSALYFCASSVEVSHNEQFFGPGTRLTVL.

This sequence joins TRBV7-9 and TRBJ2-1; D may be TRBD2 (5 bases). Germline loops: CDR1 SEHNR, CDR2 FQNEAQ (reference sequence). Trimming cost V 3 bases and J 2 bases, with 11 bases left between them. This CDR3 has 15 amino acids. In DNA, the CDR3 is TGTGCCAGCAGCTTGAGCGGCCAGGCCTACAATGAGCAGTTCTTC. It yields the protein CASSLSGQAYNEQFF.

As DNA, the CDR3 is TGTGCCAGCAGTTTAAGGCAGGGGGCAGGTGAAAAACTGTTTTTT. Translation gives CASSLRQGAGEKLFF. The chain joins TRBV27 to TRBJ1-4; TRBD1 matches at 8 bases. Germline trimming cut 2 bases from V and 7 bases from J; bases unmatched to any gene: 6. The length of the CDR3 is 15 residues. CDR1 and CDR2 from the germline V gene are MNHEY and SMNVEV (reference sequence).

The chain joins TRBV5-1 to TRBJ2-7; no reliable D call. V lost 2 bases and J 3 bases, leaving 15 bases between the germline ends. Per germline, CDR1 SGHRS and CDR2 YFSETQ. The CDR3 has 15 amino acids. CDR3 sequence (DNA): TGCGCCAGCAGCTTAGGCCTAGGTTCCCGCTACGAGCAGTACTTC. The encoded protein is CASSLGLGSRYEQYF. The full variable domain, in which reference TRBV5-1 and TRBJ2-7 provide the parts outside the CDR3, is KAGVTQTPRYLIKTRGQQVTLSCSPISGHRSVSWYQQTPGQGLQFLFEYFSETQRNKGNFPGRFSGRQFSNSRSEMNVSTLELGDSALYLCASSLGLGSRYEQYFGPGTRLTVT.

The gene calls are TRBV7-2 and TRBJ2-2, with 10 bases aligning to TRBD2. This CDR3 has 17 residues. The germline V gene has CDR1 SGHTA and CDR2 FQGNSA. Trimming took 5 bases from V and 4 from J; bases not matched to a gene: 10. CDR3 bases: TGTGCCAGCAGCCATCCTAGCGGGAGCTTTAGCACCGGGGAGCTGTTTTTT. This encodes CASSHPSGSFSTGELFF.

This chain uses TRBV28 with TRBJ2-7, with D perhaps being TRBD1 or TRBD2 (5 bases each). Trimming stripped 0 bases from V and 1 base from J, with 10 bases between. This CDR3 has 15 residues. CDR1 is MDHEN and CDR2 is SYDVKM in the germline V gene. The DNA for the CDR3 is TGTGCCAGCAGTTTATGGGGGGATCGGTCCTACGAGCAGTACTTC. Translation: CASSLWGDRSYEQYF.

This chain links TRBV4-3 with TRBJ2-3; TRBD2 matches 7 bases. J was trimmed by 15 bases and V by 1 base; bases with no gene match: 13. Germline V lookup: CDR1 LGHNA, CDR2 YSLEER. This CDR3 is built from 14 residues. This CDR3 reads CASSQGAKAGEVYF. DNA of the CDR3: TGCGCCAGCAGCCAAGGAGCTAAGGCGGGGGAGGTTTATTTT.

The CDR3 DNA reads TGTGCCAGCAGTTTATTTGGGCTAGCCTACAATGAGCAGTTCTTC. The encoded protein is CASSLFGLAYNEQFF. This chain connects TRBV28 to TRBJ2-1; D gene uncertain. CDR1 is MDHEN and CDR2 is SYDVKM in the germline V gene. This CDR3 region has 15 residues. The V and J ends lost 1 base and 2 bases respectively, with 9 bases between them.

This chain links TRBV7-9 with TRBJ1-1, with 9 bases matching TRBD1. V lost 1 base to trimming and J lost 1 base; unmatched junction nucleotides: 7. CDR3 size: 17 residues. The germline CDR1 and CDR2 sequences are SEHNR and FQNEAQ (reference sequence). Here the CDR3 DNA reads TGTGCCAGCAGCTTAGGGGGGGACAGGGAGACGAACACTGAAGCTTTCTTT. Amino acid sequence: CASSLGGDRETNTEAFF.

This clone was seen just once. The chain is built from TRBV5-6 and TRBJ2-1; D gene unclear. Germline values: CDR1 SGHDT, CDR2 YYEEEE. CDR3 length: 12 amino acids. Between the trimmed V and J ends, which lost 3 bases and 9 bases, there was a span of 10 bases. The CDR3 reads CASSSWQSEQFF. The CDR3 DNA reads TGTGCCAGCAGCTCATGGCAGAGTGAGCAGTTCTTC.

The chain links TRBV7-9 to TRBJ2-7; 8 bases fit TRBD1. V lost 5 bases to trimming and J lost 6 bases; unmatched junction nucleotides: 9. The CDR3 sequence is 14 residues long. The germline gives CDR1 SEHNR, CDR2 FQNEAQ (reference sequence). The CDR3 loop reads CASSPSGGRGEQYF. CDR3 bases: TGTGCCAGCAGCCCGTCAGGGGGCAGGGGCGAGCAGTACTTC.

This chain joins TRBV7-6 and TRBJ2-6; maybe TRBD2 (5 bases). The CDR3 consists of 19 residues. V was pared by 1 base and J by 1 base, with 17 bases between. Germline CDR1 reads SGHVS; CDR2 reads FNYEAQ. CDR3 protein: CASSLEYPQAGSGANVLTF. The CDR3 DNA reads TGTGCCAGCAGCTTAGAATATCCCCAGGCGGGTTCTGGGGCCAACGTCCTGACTTTC.

This clone was detected only once. DNA of the CDR3: TGTGCCAGCAGCTCGAGCAGGGGGCAGACCGTCTATGGCTACACCTTC. This gives the protein CASSSSRGQTVYGYTF. The chain joins TRBV7-2 to TRBJ1-2; TRBD1 aligns across 8 bases. The V segment lost 4 bases and the J segment 4 bases; nucleotides outside the gene matches: 11. CDR3 length: 16 residues. The germline gives CDR1 SGHTA, CDR2 FQGNSA.

The V call is TRBV9, the J call TRBJ2-1, with TRBD2 matching over 10 bases. V gave up 3 bases and J gave up 4 bases; unmatched junction bases: 10. The CDR3 runs to 17 residues. In germline, CDR1 is SGDLS, CDR2 YYNGEE. In DNA form, the CDR3 reads TGTGCCAGCAGCGCCCCCCTAAGCGGGAGGGGGTACAATGAGCAGTTCTTC. This sequence encodes CASSAPLSGRGYNEQFF.

The rearrangement joins TRBV6-1 to TRBJ1-1, with no clear D. The CDR3 length is 14 residues. Per the germline V gene, CDR1 is MNHNS and CDR2 is SASEGT. Trimming shortened V by 2 bases and J by 3 bases, and 10 bases separated the two germline ends. The CDR3 loop reads CASSELEGYTEAFF. CDR3 nucleotides: TGTGCCAGCAGTGAATTGGAAGGGTACACTGAAGCTTTCTTT.

The CDR3 spells CASSISGSMNTGELFF. CDR3 nucleotide sequence: TGTGCCAGCAGTATTAGCGGGAGCATGAACACCGGGGAGCTGTTTTTT. The genes are TRBV28 and TRBJ2-2; 9 bases fit TRBD2. The ends lost 5 bases at V and 1 base at J; junction bases unmatched: 5. The CDR3 is 16 amino acids. Germline CDR1 and CDR2: MDHEN and SYDVKM.

This clone is a singleton in its sample. The chain is built from TRBV6-5 and TRBJ2-7, with a tentative D call TRBD2 (6 bases). The CDR3 totals 14 residues. The germline V and J ends were trimmed by 2 bases and 6 bases, with 14 bases remaining between them. Per germline, CDR1 MNHEY and CDR2 SVGAGI. The CDR3 nucleotides read TGTGCCAGCAGTTACAATCAGGTGGGAGGCGAGCAGTACTTC. It specifies CASSYNQVGGEQYF.

V and J are TRBV4-3 and TRBJ2-7; 12 nucleotides match TRBD2. The CDR3 is 18 residues long. Trimming cost V 0 bases and J 0 bases; bases outside gene matches: 6. CDR1 and CDR2 from the germline V gene are LGHNA and YSLEER. For the CDR3, the DNA is TGCGCCAGCAGCCAAGATCTTCTAGCGGGAGGGAGCTCCTACGAGCAGTACTTC. Translating it yields CASSQDLLAGGSSYEQYF.

The V and J genes are TRBV5-4 and TRBJ2-2, with D perhaps matching TRBD1 or TRBD2 (5 bases each). Per germline, CDR1 SGHNT and CDR2 YYREEE (reference sequence). The V end lost 5 bases, the J end lost 3 bases, and 14 bases lay between the germline ends. The CDR3 is made up of 15 amino acids. In DNA, the CDR3 is TGTGCCAGCAGTTCCGGGACCCTGGACACCGGGGAGCTGTTTTTT. Its protein is CASSSGTLDTGELFF.

J is TRBJ1-3 and V is TRBV4-1, with 8 bases identical to TRBD1. Germline CDR1 MGHRA, CDR2 YSYEKL. The V and J ends lost 2 bases and 2 bases, in that order; junction bases with no gene match: 2. CDR3 length: 15 residues. CDR3 nucleotide sequence: TGCGCCAGCAGCCAACCGACAGGGGCTGGAAACACCATATATTTT. This gives the protein CASSQPTGAGNTIYF.

The genes are TRBV19 and TRBJ1-1, with D possibly TRBD1 on 5 matching bases. V dropped 3 bases and J dropped 1 base, with 9 bases sitting between them. Germline CDR1 reads LNHDA; CDR2 reads SQIVND (reference sequence). The CDR3 has 14 residues. The CDR3 protein is CASSILGANTEAFF. The CDR3 region has the DNA TGTGCCAGTAGTATCTTAGGGGCGAACACTGAAGCTTTCTTT.

This clone is a singleton in its sample. The chain links TRBV27 to TRBJ2-1; D remains unclear. CDR3 length equals 20 residues. The V end was cut by 3 bases, the J end by 0 bases, with 24 bases between. Per the germline V gene, CDR1 is MNHEY and CDR2 is SMNVEV (reference sequence). The CDR3 loop is CASSLAGTKLKLSSYNEQFF. The CDR3 bases are TGTGCCAGCAGTTTGGCCGGAACGAAACTCAAACTGAGCTCCTACAATGAGCAGTTCTTC.

This clone came up once. The chain couples TRBV27 to TRBJ2-1; 9 nucleotides align to TRBD2. The V gene's germline CDR1 is MNHEY and CDR2 SMNVEV (reference sequence). The length of the CDR3 is 16 residues. V shed 4 bases and J 8 bases; nucleotides not matched to a gene: 12. For the CDR3, the DNA is TGTGCCAGCAGTTGGTCTAGCGGGGAGAGGTGGGATGAGCAGTTCTTC. This translates into CASSWSSGERWDEQFF.

The chain has TRBV7-9 and TRBJ1-5; possibly TRBD1 for D (5 bases). Deletions cut 5 bases from V and 6 bases from J, with 11 bases between. CDR3 length: 13 residues. The V gene's germline CDR1 is SEHNR and CDR2 FQNEAQ (reference sequence). The chain's CDR3 is CASSRAGGQPQHF. The DNA for the CDR3 is TGTGCCAGCAGCCGAGCGGGGGGTCAGCCCCAGCATTTT.

The chain is built from TRBV7-9 and TRBJ1-3; D uncertain. Germline values: CDR1 SEHNR, CDR2 FQNEAQ (reference sequence). Trimming took 4 bases from V and 0 from J, leaving 13 bases between them. CDR3 length equals 16 residues. The CDR3 loop is CASSYPGPISGNTIYF. Here the CDR3 DNA reads TGTGCCAGCAGCTACCCCGGACCAATCTCTGGAAACACCATATATTTT.